Reported below is one T cell receptor (beta chain). As yet, its antigen is unknown. CDR3 length equals 15 residues. V gave up 4 bases and J gave up 3 bases; unmatched junction bases: 4. CDR1 is SGHRS and CDR2 is YFSETQ in the germline V gene. The sample comes from a study of T cells after yellow fever vaccination. Overall study findings and caveats: Among all clonotypes, a small share was observed in both CD4 and CD8 compartments. Once the booster was given, most primary-vaccination clones reappeared, at just under 98% for CD4 and roughly 86% for CD8.

TCRdb reprocessed the 5' RACE reads with MiXCR, giving one entry per CDR3 protein. The table shows about 340,000 distinct CDR3 sequences, with around an eighth occurring only once. The sequenced sample was CD4+ T cells sorted from PBMCs, obtained 15 days after the yellow fever booster vaccination. The chain couples TRBV5-1 to TRBJ2-3, with 11 bases identical to TRBD1. This receptor was obtained from a man between 18 and 35 years old who received the YFV17D yellow fever vaccine. CDR3 sequence reads: CASSEGTGGTDTQYF. DNA of the CDR3: TGCGCCAGCAGCGAAGGGACAGGGGGAACAGATACGCAGTATTTT.